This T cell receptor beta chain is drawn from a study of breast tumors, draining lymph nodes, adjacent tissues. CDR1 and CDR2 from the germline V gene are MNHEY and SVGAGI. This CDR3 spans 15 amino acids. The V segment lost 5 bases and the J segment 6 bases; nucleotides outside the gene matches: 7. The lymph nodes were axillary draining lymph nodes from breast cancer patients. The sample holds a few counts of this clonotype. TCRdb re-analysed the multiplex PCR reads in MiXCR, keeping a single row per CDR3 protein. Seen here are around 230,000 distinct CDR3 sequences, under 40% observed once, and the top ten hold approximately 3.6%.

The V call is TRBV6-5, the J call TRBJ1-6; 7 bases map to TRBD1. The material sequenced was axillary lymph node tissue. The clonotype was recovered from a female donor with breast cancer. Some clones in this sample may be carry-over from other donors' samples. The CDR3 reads CASSHSGTVNSPLHF. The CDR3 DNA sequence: TGTGCCAGCAGTCACAGCGGGACAGTTAATTCACCCCTCCACTTT.